This T cell receptor beta chain was identified in a study of cytomegalovirus exposure and HLA in healthy donors (dated by TCRdb to 2016 to 2017). General notes on the study: According to an earlier analysis of a few hundred of the donors, about 179 million T cells yielded 117 million unique TCR beta sequences and around 280 Gb of sequence data. An early release that covered fewer than 750 HLA-typed donors contained 300 to 350 gigabases of sequencing data and 85 million to 100 million unique TCR sequences. Of the 300 to 500 genotyped donors, approximately 81% were placed in the genetic ancestry cluster associated with self-reported Caucasian donors. The study was designed to test whether signatures of past pathogen exposure could be identified by cataloging public T cell receptors. The T cell repertoires of around 730 subjects were profiled by immunosequencing and related to cytomegalovirus serostatus. A separate validation cohort of approximately 120 different subjects was used in addition to the roughly 640-subject first cohort. To predict cytomegalovirus infection status, the study combined high-throughput TCR immunosequencing, statistical association of individual TCRs with disease status, and machine learning. In a later analysis, previously published TCR beta repertoires from several hundred donors were re-analyzed and high-resolution HLA genotyping was added so that TCR occurrence patterns could be studied. Rather than using new phenotypic data, the later analysis identified candidate immune exposures from TCR beta sequences and from how often those sequences occurred across donors. An earlier analysis of around 580 of the donors used high-throughput TCR beta sequencing to judge whether each TCR beta V gene segment behaved as functional or pseudogenic. Alongside the repertoire data, information on donor age, sex, ethnicity and CMV serostatus was compiled. A later genetic analysis took genome-wide SNP genotypes for about 60% of the roughly 670 donors and used that subset as a discovery cohort. All discovery cohort repertoires had been generated on a single sequencing platform. HLA typing covered class I and class II loci at four-digit resolution. The number of donors typed differed by locus, with about 629-640 for A, B, C, DRB1 and DQB1, around 500 for DQA1, 600 to 610 for DPA1, and some 450 for DPB1. Five DR-DQ haplotypes were handled as single units for association and clustering, since linkage in the cohort was strong. On average, 235,054 unique TCR beta nucleotide sequences were sequenced per donor among 300 to 500 genotyped donors of the cohort, with roughly 18% of those sequences being non-productive. Here is what the overall study found, with its caveats: Most CMV-associated TCR beta chains appeared to be HLA-restricted in a later analysis, and the HLA associations seemed to be driven largely by CMV exposure. Because counts were too low, approximately 15 rarely observed V segments, including chromosome 9 orphons, were excluded from the earlier analysis of roughly 580 of the donors. Linkage disequilibrium might explain the correlated functional status among segregating V segments, but an unknown experimental factor could not be excluded. The study gave a list of some 150 TCR beta chains associated with cytomegalovirus. The 87-base-pair reads could not distinguish some IMGT-functional V segments, including TRBV6-2 and TRBV6-3, so those segments were excluded. V-gene and J-gene trimming of TCR beta chains was associated with a missense DCLRE1C variant in a later genetic analysis, and the association was replicated in an independent cohort. A later analysis found that HLA-associated TCR beta chains were more clonally expanded and had lower generation probabilities than equally common non-associated chains. The authors suggested that the approach could potentially be extended to other disease states and immunological phenotypes. Because HLA typing was missing for some donors at each locus, association tests included only the typed subset. A later analysis reported that several top co-occurrence clusters appeared linked to parvovirus B19, influenza, CMV and Epstein-Barr virus. Most TCR sequences were observed very rarely across donors, whereas some public TCRs were present in many individuals. In an earlier analysis of 587 of the donors, most TCR beta V segments were observed in productive rearrangements about 87% or about 30% of the time, broadly matching IMGT annotations. A few of the identified cytomegalovirus-associated TCR beta chains were confirmed in vitro to be specific for cytomegalovirus antigens. A later genetic analysis reported fewer N-insertions in productive TCRs among donors in an Asian-associated ancestry cluster than the approximately 700-donor mean. This cohort had only TCR beta chains sequenced, and the lack of alpha or paired-chain data limited which features could be detected. The classifier was reported to diagnose cytomegalovirus status with high specificity and sensitivity in both the original cohort and the validation cohort. A cluster of highly shared sequence variants was judged likely to be a technical artifact of the sequencing pipeline. Strong co-occurrence of HLA alleles, especially DR and DQ, made assigning TCR associations to individual alleles difficult. The presence/absence analyses assumed that sequencing depth was roughly uniform across donors, and that assumption may not be true. For the cohort, immune exposure information was limited to CMV serostatus. A further reported finding was that TCR beta sequences accurately predicted the HLA-A and HLA-B alleles for most subjects in the first cohort. A later analysis found that TCR association rates varied across HLA loci, with DRB1 alleles showing the most associated TCRs and HLA-C alleles the fewest. Specific HLA alleles were associated with 15,000 to 20,000 TCR beta sequences at a false discovery rate of 0.05 in a later analysis.

In total, roughly 710 healthy bone marrow donors made up the cohort. All cohort members were sampled while nominally healthy, although unrecorded immune exposures were likely present. The donor tested CMV seronegative and was one of the 352 seronegative cohort members. Every donor gave a peripheral blood sample, and the peripheral blood mononuclear cells from that sample were used for TCR beta sequencing. Genomic DNA was extracted from the blood cell samples with the Qiagen DNeasy Blood Extraction Kit. To prepare the library, the immunoSEQ multiplex PCR assay was applied. For the multiplex PCR, a mixture combining 60 forward primers for TCR Vbeta segments and 13 reverse primers for TCR Jbeta segments was used. The CDR3 region of rearranged TCR beta genes was amplified from genomic DNA with a multiplex PCR assay. Amplified TCR beta libraries were sequenced as 87-base-pair reads on the Illumina HiSeq System. From the authors' description of their analysis: In a later analysis, approximately 74 million unique TCR beta chains were counted across the 500 to 850 repertoires, and about 10 million of these chains were shared by at least two donors. Raw reads were error-corrected and collapsed into unique sequences with a nearest-neighbor algorithm that merged closely related sequences to remove PCR and sequencing errors. To assign V, D and J gene segments, CDR3 sequences were aligned to IMGT reference sequences. For a sequence to be retained, a match of at least six nucleotides to both a V gene segment and a J gene segment was required. A rearrangement was called productive if the CDR3 had no stop codons and remained in frame with V and J, and every other rearrangement was called non-productive. CDR3 was defined according to IMGT convention as the region running from the second conserved V-encoded cysteine to the conserved J-encoded phenylalanine. The earlier analysis of about 560 of the donors excluded any sequence lacking an unambiguous match to a single V gene segment. In an earlier analysis of roughly 600 of the donors, a V segment was called functional when productive rearrangements were above 56.7%, and segregating when the standard deviation between donors exceeded 5%. A statistical classification framework was developed to diagnose cytomegalovirus status using the catalog of TCR beta chain sequences. A later analysis assigned V and J genes by comparing TCR nucleotide sequences with IMGT/GENE-DB human TR gene sequences. The TCRdist pipeline was used in a later analysis to assign CDR3 sequences and most-parsimonious VDJ recombination scenarios. In a later analysis, every TCR beta chain was defined by the combination of its CDR3 amino acid sequence and its V-gene family, and reads without a unique V-gene family were dropped. A later analysis removed 450 to 600 highly shared, low-generation-probability nucleotide sequences to deal with suspected cross-contamination and a sequencing artifact. For each public chain, a later analysis derived a clonal expansion index from normalized ranks of inferred template counts within each repertoire. In a later analysis, generation probabilities were computed using a VDJ recombination model fitted to out-of-frame rearrangements, and the results were checked against IGoR. In a later analysis, TCR-TCR, TCR-HLA and TCR-CMV co-occurrence was scored with hypergeometric tests, and a repertoire-size bias correction was applied to TCR pairs. In a later analysis, false discovery rates were estimated by permuting HLA or CMV assignments 20 times. A later analysis grouped co-occurring TCRs with DBSCAN, adding TCRdist sequence similarity when clustering within HLA-allele-positive subsets. Co-occurrence clustering excluded repertoires with fewer than 30,000 or more than 120,000 public chains, plus five with anomalous nucleotide sharing. Imported from immuneACCESS, the table was reduced by TCRdb to in-frame sequences with V and J called. These copies leave out some clones; in studies compared against another copy, an unresolved V gene accounts for under half, and the cause of the remainder is not known. The V and J calls and clone size are taken from that table; D and trimming were inferred from the DNA. This sample holds 170,000 or so clones; roughly 83% were observed only once. 0.38% of the sample belongs to the ten largest clones.

A word on this clone: The antigen this receptor binds is unknown. Base qualities are missing; no much larger clone stands one base away.

The CDR3 holds 16 amino acids from the cysteine to the phenylalanine. Of all the DNA, just the CDR3 is kept, 48 bases in frame from base 1. The germline V and J ends show losses of 3 bases and 4 bases respectively, and no gene match explains 4 bases of the junction. The germline V gene gives CDR1 as SGHTA and CDR2 as FQGTGA. The TCR was taken from a boy younger than 10 in good health and CMV-seronegative. The chain uses TRBV7-3 and TRBJ2-2, and TRBD2 aligns with 11 junction nucleotides. Sequenced material: PBMCs. The DNA sequence is as follows: TGTGCCAGCAGCTTTACTAGCGGGAGTGGCACCGGGGAGCTGTTTTTT. Protein translation: CASSFTSGSGTGELFF.